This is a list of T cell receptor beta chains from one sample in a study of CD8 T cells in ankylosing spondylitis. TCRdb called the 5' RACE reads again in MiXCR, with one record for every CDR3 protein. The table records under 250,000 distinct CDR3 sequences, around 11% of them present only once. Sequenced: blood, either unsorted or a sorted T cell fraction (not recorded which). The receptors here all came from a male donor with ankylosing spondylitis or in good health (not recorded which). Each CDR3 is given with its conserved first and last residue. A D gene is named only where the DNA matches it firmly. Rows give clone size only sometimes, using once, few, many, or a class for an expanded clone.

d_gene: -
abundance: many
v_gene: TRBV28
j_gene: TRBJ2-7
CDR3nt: TGTGCCAGCAGTTTACCGGGATACGAGCAGTACTTC
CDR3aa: CASSLPGYEQYF

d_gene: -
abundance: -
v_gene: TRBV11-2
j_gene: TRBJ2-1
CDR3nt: TGTGCCAGCAGCTTAGATCAGCCGGGTGGACAGTTCTTC
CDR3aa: CASSLDQPGGQFF

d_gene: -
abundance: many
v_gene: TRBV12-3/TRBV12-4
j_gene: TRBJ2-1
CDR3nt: TGTGCCAGCAGTTTAGCCGGGGTCAACAATGAGCAGTTCTTC
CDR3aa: CASSLAGVNNEQFF

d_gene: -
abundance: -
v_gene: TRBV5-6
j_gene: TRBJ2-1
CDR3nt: TGTGCCAGCAGCTCCGGCCTTTACTCCTACAATGAGCAGTTCTTC
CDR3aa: CASSSGLYSYNEQFF

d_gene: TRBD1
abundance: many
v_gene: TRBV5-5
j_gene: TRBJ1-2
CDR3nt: TGTGCCAGCAGTTCTGGACAGGCTTATGGCTACACCTTC
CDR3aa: CASSSGQAYGYTF

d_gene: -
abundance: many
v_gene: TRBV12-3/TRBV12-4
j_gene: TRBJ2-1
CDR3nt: TGTGCCAGCAGTAAAGGGGATGCGGGGTGGAACTACAATGAGCAGTTCTTC
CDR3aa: CASSKGDAGWNYNEQFF

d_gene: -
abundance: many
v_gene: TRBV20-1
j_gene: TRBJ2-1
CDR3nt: TGCAGTGCTTCCCCGGCCGGGTCGATCTCAAACAATGAGCAGTTCTTC
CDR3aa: CSASPAGSISNNEQFF

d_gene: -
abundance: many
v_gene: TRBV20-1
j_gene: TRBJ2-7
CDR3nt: TGCAGTGCTAGGGGAACAGGGAATTTTTACGAGCAGTACTTC
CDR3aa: CSARGTGNFYEQYF

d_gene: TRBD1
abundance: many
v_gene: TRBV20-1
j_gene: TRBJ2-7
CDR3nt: TGCAGTGCTAGCGGGACAGTGTCATACGAGCAGTACTTC
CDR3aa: CSASGTVSYEQYF

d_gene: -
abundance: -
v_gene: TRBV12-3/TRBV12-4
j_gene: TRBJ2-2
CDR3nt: TGTGCCAGCAGTTTCGTACTTCACACCGGGGAGCTGTTTTTT
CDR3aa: CASSFVLHTGELFF

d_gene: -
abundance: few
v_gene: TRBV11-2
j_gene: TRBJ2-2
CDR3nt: TGTGCCAGCAGCTTAATTGGTAGATGCACCGGGGAGCTGTTTTTT
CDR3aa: CASSLIGRCTGELFF

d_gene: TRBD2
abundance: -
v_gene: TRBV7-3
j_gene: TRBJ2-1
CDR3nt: TGTGCCAGCACCCTAGCGGGAGGCCTCAACAATGAGCAGTTCTTC
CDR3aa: CASTLAGGLNNEQFF

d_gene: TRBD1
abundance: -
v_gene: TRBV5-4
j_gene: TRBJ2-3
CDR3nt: TGTGCCAGCAGCAAGGACAGGATTAGCACAGATACGCAGTATTTT
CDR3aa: CASSKDRISTDTQYF

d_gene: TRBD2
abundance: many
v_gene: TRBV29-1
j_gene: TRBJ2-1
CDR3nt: TGCAGCGTTGAAGAAGCTCGGGGCGGGAGCTCCTACAATGAGCAGTTCTTC
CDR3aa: CSVEEARGGSSYNEQFF

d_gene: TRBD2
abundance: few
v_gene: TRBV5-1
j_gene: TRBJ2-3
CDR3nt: TGCGCCAGCAGCAGCGGGGGGGTGTCGAGAGATACGCAGTATTTT
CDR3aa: CASSSGGVSRDTQYF

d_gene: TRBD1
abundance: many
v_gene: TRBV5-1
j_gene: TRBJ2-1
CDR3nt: TGCGCCAGCAGCCCGAGGACAGGGGGCAATGACAATGAGCAGTTCTTC
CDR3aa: CASSPRTGGNDNEQFF

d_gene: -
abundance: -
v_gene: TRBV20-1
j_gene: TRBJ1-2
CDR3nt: -
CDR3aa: CSARLDSLYGCTF

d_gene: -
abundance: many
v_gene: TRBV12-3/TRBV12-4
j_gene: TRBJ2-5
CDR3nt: TGTGCCAGCAGTTCATCAAGTGGGACCCAGTACTTC
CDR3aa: CASSSSSGTQYF

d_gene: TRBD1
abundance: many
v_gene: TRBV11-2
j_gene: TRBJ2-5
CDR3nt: TGTGCCAGCAGCACAGGGACAGAAGAGACCCAGTACTTC
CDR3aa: CASSTGTEETQYF

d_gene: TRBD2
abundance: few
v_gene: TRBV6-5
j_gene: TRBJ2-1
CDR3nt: TGTGCCAGCAGTTGGGGGACTAGCGGGAGCTCCTACAATGAGCAGTTCTTC
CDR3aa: CASSWGTSGSSYNEQFF

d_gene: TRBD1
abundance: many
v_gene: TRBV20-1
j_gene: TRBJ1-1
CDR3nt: TGCAGTGCTGCCGGGACAGGGTCTGAAGCTTTCTTT
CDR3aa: CSAAGTGSEAFF

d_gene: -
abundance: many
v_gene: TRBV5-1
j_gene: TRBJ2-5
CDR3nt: TGCGCCAGCAGCCTGCCGGGGGCGGAGACCCAGTACTTC
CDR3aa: CASSLPGAETQYF

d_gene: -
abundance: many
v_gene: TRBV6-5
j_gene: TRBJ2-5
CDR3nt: TGTGCCAGCAGAACTGGGGAGACCCAGTACTTC
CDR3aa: CASRTGETQYF

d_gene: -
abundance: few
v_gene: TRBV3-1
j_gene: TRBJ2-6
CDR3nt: TGTGCCAGCAGCCAAGGCGTCTCTGGGGCCAACGTCCTGACTTTC
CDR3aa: CASSQGVSGANVLTF

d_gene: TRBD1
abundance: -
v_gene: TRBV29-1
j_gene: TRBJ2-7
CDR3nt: TGCAGCGTTAAGGGGGCTGGGTACGAGCAGTACTTC
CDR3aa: CSVKGAGYEQYF

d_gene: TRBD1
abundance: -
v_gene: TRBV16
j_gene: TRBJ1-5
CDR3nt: TGTGCCAGCAGCCAATTTTTAGGGGGCTTAGGGCAGCCCCAGCATTTT
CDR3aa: CASSQFLGGLGQPQHF

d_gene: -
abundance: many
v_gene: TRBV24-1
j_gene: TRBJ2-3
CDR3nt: TGTGCCACCAGGCCGTCCTGGGCAGGGGATTCGGATACGCAGTATTTT
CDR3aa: CATRPSWAGDSDTQYF

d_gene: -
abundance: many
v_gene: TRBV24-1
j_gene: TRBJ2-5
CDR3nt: TGTGCCACCAGTGATTTAGGTGTAGAGACCCAGTACTTC
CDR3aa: CATSDLGVETQYF

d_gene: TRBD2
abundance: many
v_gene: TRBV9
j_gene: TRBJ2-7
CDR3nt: TGTGCCAGCAGCGGTCGGACTAGCGGCTACGAGCAGTACTTC
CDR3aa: CASSGRTSGYEQYF

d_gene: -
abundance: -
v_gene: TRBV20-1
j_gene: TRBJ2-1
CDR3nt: TGCAGTGCTAGCCGGGAAAGCTCCTACAATGAGCAGTTCTTC
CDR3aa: CSASRESSYNEQFF

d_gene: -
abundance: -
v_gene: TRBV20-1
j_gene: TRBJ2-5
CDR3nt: TGCAGTTCCTGGGGCCCCGGGCCGGGGGGCGATCAAGAGACCCAGTACTTC
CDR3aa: CSSWGPGPGGDQETQYF

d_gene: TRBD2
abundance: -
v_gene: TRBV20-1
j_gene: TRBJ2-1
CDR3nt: TGCAGTGCTAGGGTTGTTACTAGCGGGGACTACAATGAGCAGTTCTTC
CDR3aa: CSARVVTSGDYNEQFF

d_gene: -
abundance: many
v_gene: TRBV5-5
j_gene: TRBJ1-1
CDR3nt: TGTGCCAGCAGCTTGAAGTTTGCGCGCGCTGAAGCTTTCTTT
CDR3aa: CASSLKFARAEAFF

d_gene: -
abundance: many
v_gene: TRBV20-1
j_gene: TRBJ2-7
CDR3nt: TGCAGTGCTAGAGCAAGTAGGTACGAGCAGTACTTC
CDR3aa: CSARASRYEQYF

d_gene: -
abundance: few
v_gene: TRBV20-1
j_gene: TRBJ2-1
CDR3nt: TGCAGTGCCCCGGACAGGAGGGTGGGCTTGGCGGGAGATACTAACTCGTACACTGAGCAGTTCTTC
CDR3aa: CSAPDRRVGLAGDTNSYTEQFF

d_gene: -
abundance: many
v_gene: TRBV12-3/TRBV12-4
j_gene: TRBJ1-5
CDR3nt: TGTGCCAGCAGTTGGGGGGTTCAGCCCCAGCATTTT
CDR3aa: CASSWGVQPQHF

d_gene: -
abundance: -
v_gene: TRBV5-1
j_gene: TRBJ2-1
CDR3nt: TGCGCCAGCAGCTTGGCCATAGTGCACAATGAGCAGTTCTTC
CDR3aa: CASSLAIVHNEQFF

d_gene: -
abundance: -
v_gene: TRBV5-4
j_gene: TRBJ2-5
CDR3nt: TGTGCCAGCAGCCCAGACTTAAACCAAGAGACCCAGTACTTC
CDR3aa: CASSPDLNQETQYF

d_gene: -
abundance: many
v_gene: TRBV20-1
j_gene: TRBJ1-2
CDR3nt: TGCAGTGCTGAAGACTCGGACGCGCCTAACTATGGCTACACCTTC
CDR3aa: CSAEDSDAPNYGYTF

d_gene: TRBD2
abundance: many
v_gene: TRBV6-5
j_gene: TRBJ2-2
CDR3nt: TGTGCCAGCAAATATTTCACTAGCGGGAGGGAGAACACCGGGGAGCTGTTTTTT
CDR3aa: CASKYFTSGRENTGELFF

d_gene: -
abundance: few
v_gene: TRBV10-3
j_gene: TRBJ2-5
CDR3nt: TGTGCCATCAGTGAGGGGGGTCGAGAGACCCAGTACTTC
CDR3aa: CAISEGGRETQYF

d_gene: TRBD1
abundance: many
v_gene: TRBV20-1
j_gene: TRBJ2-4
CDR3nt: TGCAGTGCAGGGGCCGGGACAGCCTCCAAAAACATTCAGTACTTC
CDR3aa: CSAGAGTASKNIQYF

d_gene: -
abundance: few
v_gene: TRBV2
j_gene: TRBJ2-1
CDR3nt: TGTGCCAGCACCCAGGGAGCGTTGTCCTACAATGAGCAGTTCTTC
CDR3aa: CASTQGALSYNEQFF

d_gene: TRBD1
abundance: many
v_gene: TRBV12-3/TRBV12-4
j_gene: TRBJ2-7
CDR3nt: TGTGCCAGCAGTTCCCCGGACAGGGGAAGGTTCGAGCAGTACTTC
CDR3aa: CASSSPDRGRFEQYF

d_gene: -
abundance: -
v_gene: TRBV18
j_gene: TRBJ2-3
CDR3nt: TGTGCCAGCTCACCGACAGGAGGAGGCACAGATACGCAGTATTTT
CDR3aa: CASSPTGGGTDTQYF

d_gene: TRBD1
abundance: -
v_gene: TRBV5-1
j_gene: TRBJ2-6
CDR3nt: TGCGCCAGCAGCTCGGGTGCCGGGACAGCGAATTCTGGGGCCAACGTCCTGACTTTC
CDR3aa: CASSSGAGTANSGANVLTF

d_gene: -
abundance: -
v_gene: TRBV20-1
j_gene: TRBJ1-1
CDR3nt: TGCAGTGCTAGGACTGACGCTGAAGCTTTCTTT
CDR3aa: CSARTDAEAFF

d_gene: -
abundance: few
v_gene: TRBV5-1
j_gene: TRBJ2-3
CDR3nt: TGCGCCAGCAGCTTTTCGATGGGGAACACAGATACGCAGTATTTT
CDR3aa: CASSFSMGNTDTQYF

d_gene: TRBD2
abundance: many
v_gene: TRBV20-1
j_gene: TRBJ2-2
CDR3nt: TGCAGTGCTAAGGCGGGGGGGGCGTGGGACGCCGGGGAGCTGTTTTTT
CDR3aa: CSAKAGGAWDAGELFF

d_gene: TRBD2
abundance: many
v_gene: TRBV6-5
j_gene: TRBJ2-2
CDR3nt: TGTGCCAGCAGTTACTCGAGCGGGAGGGCCGGGGAGCTGTTTTTT
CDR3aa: CASSYSSGRAGELFF

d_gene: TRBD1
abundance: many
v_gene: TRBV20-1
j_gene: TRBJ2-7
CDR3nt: TGCAGTGTGATGATACCGGGACAGTCCTACGAGCAGTACTTC
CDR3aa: CSVMIPGQSYEQYF

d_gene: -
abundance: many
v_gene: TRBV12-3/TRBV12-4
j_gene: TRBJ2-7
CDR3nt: TGTGCCAGCAGTTTAGCGTGGGGGCAGTACGAGCAGTACTTC
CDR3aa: CASSLAWGQYEQYF

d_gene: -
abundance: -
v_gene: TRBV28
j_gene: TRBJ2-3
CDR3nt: TGTGCCAGCAGCTCCCCGGGTCCTAGCACAGATACGCAGTATTTT
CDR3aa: CASSSPGPSTDTQYF